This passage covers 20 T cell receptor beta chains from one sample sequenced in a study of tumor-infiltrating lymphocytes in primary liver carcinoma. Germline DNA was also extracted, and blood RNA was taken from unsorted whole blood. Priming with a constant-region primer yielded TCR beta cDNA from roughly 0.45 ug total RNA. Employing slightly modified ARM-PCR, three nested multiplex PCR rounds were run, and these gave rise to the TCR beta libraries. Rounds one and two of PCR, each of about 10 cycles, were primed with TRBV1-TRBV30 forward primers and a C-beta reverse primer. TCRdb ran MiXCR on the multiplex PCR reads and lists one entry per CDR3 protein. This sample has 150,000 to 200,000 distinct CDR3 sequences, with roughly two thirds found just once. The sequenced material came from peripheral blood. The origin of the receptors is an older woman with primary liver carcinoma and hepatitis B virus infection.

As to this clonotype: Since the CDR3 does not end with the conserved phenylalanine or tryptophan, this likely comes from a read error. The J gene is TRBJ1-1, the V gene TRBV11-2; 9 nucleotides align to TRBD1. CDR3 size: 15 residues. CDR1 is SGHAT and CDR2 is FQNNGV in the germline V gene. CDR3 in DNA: TGTGCCAGCAGCTTAGAGGGACAGGGTGTCACTGAGGCTTTCTTA. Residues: CASSLEGQGVTEAFL.

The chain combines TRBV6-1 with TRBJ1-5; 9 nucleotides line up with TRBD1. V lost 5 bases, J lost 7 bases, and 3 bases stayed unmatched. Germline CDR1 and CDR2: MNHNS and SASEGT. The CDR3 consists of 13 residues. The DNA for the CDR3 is TGTGCCAGCAGTAGGGACAGGGTACAGCCCCAGCATTTT. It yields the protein CASSRDRVQPQHF.

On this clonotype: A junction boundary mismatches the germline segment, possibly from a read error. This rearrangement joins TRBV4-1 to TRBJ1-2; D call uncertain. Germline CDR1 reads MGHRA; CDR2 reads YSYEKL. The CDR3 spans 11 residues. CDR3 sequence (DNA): TGCGCTAGCAGCGACAACTATGGCTACATCTTC. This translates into CASSDNYGYIF.

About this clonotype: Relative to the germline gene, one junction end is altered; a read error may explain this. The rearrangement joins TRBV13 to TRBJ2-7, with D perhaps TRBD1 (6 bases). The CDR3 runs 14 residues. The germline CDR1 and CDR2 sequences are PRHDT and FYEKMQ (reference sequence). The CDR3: CAGRQQTRGYEQYF. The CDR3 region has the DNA TGTGCCGGCAGACAACAGACCAGGGGCTACGAGCAGTACTTC. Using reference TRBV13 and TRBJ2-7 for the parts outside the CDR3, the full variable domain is AAGVIQSPRHLIKEKRETATLKCYPIPRHDTVYWYQQGPGQDPQFLISFYEKMQSDKGSIPDRFSAQQFSDYHSELNMSSLELGDSALYFCAGRQQTRGYEQYFGPGTRLTVT.

The CDR3 reads CASRFPDKWDTEAFF. The CDR3 region has the DNA TGTGCCAGCAGATTCCCCGACAAGTGGGACACTGAAGCTTTCTTT. This chain links TRBV11-3 with TRBJ1-1; D is unresolved. The germline V gene has CDR1 SGHNT and CDR2 YENEEA. This CDR3 comprises 15 residues. The V end lost 6 bases, the J end lost 3 bases, and 17 bases lay between the germline ends.

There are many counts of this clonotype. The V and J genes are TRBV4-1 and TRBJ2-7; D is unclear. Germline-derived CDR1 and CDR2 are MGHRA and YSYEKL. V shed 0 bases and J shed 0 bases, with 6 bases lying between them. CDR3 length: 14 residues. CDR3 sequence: CASSQDFLSYEQYF. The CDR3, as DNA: TGCGCCAGCAGCCAAGACTTCCTCTCCTACGAGCAGTACTTC.

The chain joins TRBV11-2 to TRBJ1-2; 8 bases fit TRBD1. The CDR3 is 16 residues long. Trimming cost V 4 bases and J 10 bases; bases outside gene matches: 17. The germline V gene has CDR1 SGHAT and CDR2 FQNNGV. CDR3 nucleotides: TGTGCCAGCAGCTCTTTCAGGGGGCGTCAGGCCCATGACTACACCTTC. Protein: CASSSFRGRQAHDYTF.

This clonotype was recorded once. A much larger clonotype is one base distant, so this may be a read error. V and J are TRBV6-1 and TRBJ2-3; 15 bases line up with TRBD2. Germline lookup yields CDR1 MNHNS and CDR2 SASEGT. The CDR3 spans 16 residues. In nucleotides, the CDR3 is TGTGTCAGCAGTGATGGACTAGCGGGAGGGCCGTATACGCAGTATTTT. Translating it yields CVSSDGLAGGPYTQYF.

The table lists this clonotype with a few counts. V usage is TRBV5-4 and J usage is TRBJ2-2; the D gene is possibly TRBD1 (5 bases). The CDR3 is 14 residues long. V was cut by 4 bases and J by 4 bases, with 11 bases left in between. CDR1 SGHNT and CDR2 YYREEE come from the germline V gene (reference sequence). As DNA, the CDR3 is TGTGCCAGCAGCACCAGGGCTCCCACCGGGGAGCTGTTTTTT. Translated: CASSTRAPTGELFF.

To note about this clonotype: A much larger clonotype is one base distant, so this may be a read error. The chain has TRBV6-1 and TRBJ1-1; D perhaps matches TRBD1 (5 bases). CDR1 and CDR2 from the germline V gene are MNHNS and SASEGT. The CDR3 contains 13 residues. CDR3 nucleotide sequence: TGTACCAGCAGGGAGACATTGAACACTGAAGCTTTCTTT. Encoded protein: CTSRETLNTEAFF.

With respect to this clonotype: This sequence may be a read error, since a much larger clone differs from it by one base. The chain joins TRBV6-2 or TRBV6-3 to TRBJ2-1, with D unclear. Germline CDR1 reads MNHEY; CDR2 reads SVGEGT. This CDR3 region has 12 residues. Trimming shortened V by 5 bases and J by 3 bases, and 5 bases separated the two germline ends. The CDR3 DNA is TGTGCCAGCAGTATGAACTACAATGAGCAGTTCTTC. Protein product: CASSMNYNEQFF.

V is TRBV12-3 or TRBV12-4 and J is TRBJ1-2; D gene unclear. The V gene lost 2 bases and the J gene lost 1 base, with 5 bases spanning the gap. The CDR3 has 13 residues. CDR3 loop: CASSLNSNYGYTF. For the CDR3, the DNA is TGTGCCAGCAGTTTAAACAGTAACTATGGCTACACCTTC.

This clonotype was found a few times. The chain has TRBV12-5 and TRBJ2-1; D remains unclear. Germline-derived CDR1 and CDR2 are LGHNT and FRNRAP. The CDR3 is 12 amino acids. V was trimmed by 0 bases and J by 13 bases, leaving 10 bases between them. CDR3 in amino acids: CASGLVRGEQFF. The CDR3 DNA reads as TGTGCTAGTGGTTTGGTACGAGGAGAACAGTTCTTC.

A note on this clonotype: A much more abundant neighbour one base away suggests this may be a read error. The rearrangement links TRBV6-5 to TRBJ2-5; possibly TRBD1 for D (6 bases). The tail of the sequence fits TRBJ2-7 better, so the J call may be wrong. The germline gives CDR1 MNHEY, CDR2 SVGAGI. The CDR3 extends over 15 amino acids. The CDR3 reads CASSVLGGVSYEQYF. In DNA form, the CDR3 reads TGTGCCAGCTCCGTACTAGGGGGAGTCTCCTACGAGCAGTACTTC.

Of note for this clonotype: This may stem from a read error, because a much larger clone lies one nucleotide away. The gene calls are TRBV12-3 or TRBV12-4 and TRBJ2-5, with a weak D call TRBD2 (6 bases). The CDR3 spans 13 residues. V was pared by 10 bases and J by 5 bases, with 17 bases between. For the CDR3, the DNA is TGTGCCAACAGCAAGACTAGTTCGGAGACCCAGTACTTC. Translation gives CANSKTSSETQYF.

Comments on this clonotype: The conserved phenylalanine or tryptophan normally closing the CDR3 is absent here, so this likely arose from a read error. The CDR3 loop reads CATSLLLAGTHNEQFL. The CDR3 region has the DNA TGTGCCACCAGCCTTCTTCTAGCGGGAACCCACAATGAGCAGTTCCTC. The V and J genes are TRBV15 and TRBJ2-1; 9 nucleotides match TRBD2. Germline V CDR1 and CDR2: LNHNV, YYDKDF (reference sequence). This CDR3 comprises 16 residues. V lost 5 bases to trimming and J lost 5 bases; unmatched junction nucleotides: 10.

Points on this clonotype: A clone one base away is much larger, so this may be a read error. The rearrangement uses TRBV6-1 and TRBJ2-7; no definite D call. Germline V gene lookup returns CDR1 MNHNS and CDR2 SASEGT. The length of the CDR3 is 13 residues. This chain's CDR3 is CASSEVYNYDQYF. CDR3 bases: TGTGCCAGCAGTGAGGTGTACAACTACGATCAGTACTTC.

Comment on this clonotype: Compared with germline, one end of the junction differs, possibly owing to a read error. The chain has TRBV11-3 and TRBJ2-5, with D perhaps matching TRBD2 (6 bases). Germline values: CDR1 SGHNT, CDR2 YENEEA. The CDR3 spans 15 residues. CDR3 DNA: TGTGCCAGCAGCTTAGGGAGCGGGTCAAAAGAGGCCCAGTACTTC. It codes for CASSLGSGSKEAQYF.

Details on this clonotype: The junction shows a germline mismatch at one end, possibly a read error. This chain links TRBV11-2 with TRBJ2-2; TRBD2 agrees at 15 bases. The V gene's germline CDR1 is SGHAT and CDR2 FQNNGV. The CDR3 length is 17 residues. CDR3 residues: CASSPGLAGGSTEELFF. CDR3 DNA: TGTGCCAGCAGCCCCGGACTAGCGGGAGGGAGCACCGAGGAGCTGTTTTTT.

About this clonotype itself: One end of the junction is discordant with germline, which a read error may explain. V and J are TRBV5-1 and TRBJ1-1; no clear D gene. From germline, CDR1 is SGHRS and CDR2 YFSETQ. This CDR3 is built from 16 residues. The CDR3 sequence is CASSLAEGRMNAEAFF. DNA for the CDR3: TGCGCCAGCAGCTTGGCCGAAGGGCGGATGAACGCTGAAGCTTTCTTT. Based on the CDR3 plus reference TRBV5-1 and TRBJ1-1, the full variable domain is KAGVTQTPRYLIKTRGQQVTLSCSPISGHRSVSWYQQTPGQGLQFLFEYFSETQRNKGNFPGRFSGRQFSNSRSEMNVSTLELGDSALYLCASSLAEGRMNAEAFFGQGTRLTVV.